The present T cell receptor beta chain was sequenced within a study of beta chain features in type 1 diabetes (dated by TCRdb to between 2017 and 2018). Regarding the complete study: Patients and healthy donors did not differ in mean age, gender distribution, total cell number or subset yield. Regulatory and stem cell-like memory subsets were obtained from only 8 patients and roughly 8 healthy donors, while naive and central memory subsets were obtained from all 28 donors. A total of roughly 100 million sorted cells were examined across all samples, and RNA yield correlated strongly with the number of cells per subset. The study compared TCRB repertoires of sorted circulating CD4+ T cell subsets between recently diagnosed type 1 diabetes patients and matched healthy donors.

From its cysteine to its phenylalanine, the CDR3 spans 16 amino acids. Of all the DNA, just the CDR3 is kept, 48 bases in frame from base 1. V trim: 4 bases; J trim: 4 bases; unmatched bases: 11. The germline V gene provides CDR1 SQVTM and CDR2 ANQGSEA. Results the study describes overall, beyond this receptor: Because the HLA sub-analyses included only small numbers of individuals, any influence of HLA type on TCRB rearrangement was left unresolved. PCR may preferentially amplify shorter templates, but because patient and control samples were amplified and corrected together, any resulting skew would affect both groups equally. Naive, central memory and regulatory TCRB repertoires appeared more similar among patients than among healthy donors. Sequencing cDNA rather than genomic DNA could over-represent highly expressing activated cells, although activation and CD3 levels did not differ between groups. Patients with type 1 diabetes made fewer insertions and deleted more nucleotides at VDJ recombination sites, implying thymic rearrangement abnormalities. In all four CD4+ subsets, TCRB CDR3 length was moderately but significantly shorter in type 1 diabetes patients.

From each donor, a single peripheral blood sample of 100 to 150 mL on average was drawn into heparinised tubes. A BD FACSAria II and a panel including CD45RO, CCR7, CD25, CD127, CD95 and CD27 were used to sort naive, central memory, regulatory and stem cell-like memory CD4+ T cells. All sorted populations exceeded 95% purity. PBMCs were separated immediately by Lymphoprep density gradient centrifugation and were stained directly, without being cultured. To minimize batch effects, samples were stained and sorted in pairs, one healthy donor with one patient per experiment. As for this clone: The antigen it binds to is not known. Nothing much larger sits one base from this clone, and base qualities are not available.

The entire isolated RNA was reverse transcribed using the High Capacity cDNA Reverse Transcription Kit, and thus expressed TCRB transcripts were sequenced. Survey-depth immunoSEQ sequencing was performed on stem cell-like memory T cell samples, with an average of roughly 1 million total reads per sample. Sorted cells were lysed in RLT buffer, and RNA was extracted using DNase-treated RNeasy Micro or Mini kits according to cell number. To prevent cross-contamination, each cell subset was processed individually, whereas patient and healthy donor samples were processed jointly. The immunoSEQ multiplex PCR was used to amplify TCRB sequences from cDNA, yielding 87-bp fragments that span the CDR3 region. Amplicons were sequenced on the Illumina HiSeq platform. Processing in the source paper ran as follows. Synthetic template baselines were used to correct PCR bias computationally, reads within Hamming distance 2 were collapsed, and singletons that could not be merged were discarded. By aligning reads against IMGT, V, D and J genes, CDR3 length, and insertions or deletions at six rearrangement sites were assigned. Within each subset, clonotype counts were normalized to the number of sorted cells before true diversity and Gini coefficients were calculated with the tcR R package. The overlap coefficient, calculated on TCRB nucleotide sequences, was used to quantify repertoire sharing. TCRdb limited this immuneACCESS table to in-frame rearrangements with V and J called. A share of clones is missing; checked studies link under half to unresolved V genes, and the rest is unexplained. V and J calls and clone size come straight from that table; D and trimming were deduced from the DNA. The sample table holds around 25,000 clones, of which about 70% were seen once. About 1.1% of the sample is taken by the ten largest.

The rearrangement joined TRBV29-1 to TRBJ1-5; TRBD1 aligns with 9 central bases. This clonotype was sampled from a woman aged 40 to 49 with type 1 diabetes. Material: stem cell memory CD4+ T cells from blood. The cell subset or site label, as the study defines it: stem cell-like memory CD4+ T cells. The CDR3 region: CSVASGTGPHNQPQHF. The DNA sequence follows: TGCAGCGTTGCGTCTGGGACAGGGCCCCATAATCAGCCCCAGCATTTT.